One sample yielded the 15 T cell receptor beta chains listed below, sequenced in a study of CD8 T cells in ankylosing spondylitis. TCRdb passed the 5' RACE reads through MiXCR, listing each CDR3 protein once. The sample records around 330,000 distinct CDR3 sequences, roughly 12% being singletons. Sequencing was performed on blood, either unsorted or a sorted T cell fraction (not recorded which). Receptors originate from a female donor with ankylosing spondylitis or in good health (not recorded which).

The V call is TRBV12-3 or TRBV12-4, the J call TRBJ2-4; D is undetermined. The CDR3 is 16 amino acids. V was cut by 4 bases and J by 7 bases, with 20 bases left in between. CDR3 DNA: TGTGCCAGCAGTTCACCAGGACGCCGACCGAGGAACATTCAGTACTTC. Translating gives CASSSPGRRPRNIQYF.

The chain is built from TRBV2 and TRBJ2-7; D is possibly TRBD1 (5 bases). V dropped 5 bases and J dropped 6 bases, with 11 bases sitting between them. Germline-derived CDR1 and CDR2 are SNHLY and FYNNEI. The CDR3 covers 12 residues. This CDR3 reads CASSSQGREQYF. CDR3 in DNA: TGTGCCAGCAGTTCCCAGGGTCGCGAGCAGTACTTC.

This clonotype showed up many times. V gene TRBV20-1 combines with J gene TRBJ1-3, with 10 bases that match TRBD1. The V gene's germline CDR1 is DFQATT and CDR2 SNEGSKA (reference sequence). This CDR3 is 14 amino acids long. V shed 6 bases, J shed 9 bases, and the junction held 11 bases outside the gene matches. This CDR3 reads CSATGQGGFATIYF. Here the CDR3 DNA reads TGCAGTGCCACCGGACAGGGGGGTTTTGCCACCATATATTTT.

The V call is TRBV4-3, the J call TRBJ2-5; TRBD2 is a possible D gene (6 bases). V shed 0 bases and J shed 7 bases, with 9 bases lying between them. Germline assignment: CDR1 LGHNA and CDR2 YSLEER. This CDR3 region has 13 residues. The DNA for the CDR3 is TGCGCCAGCAGCCAAGAGGAGGGAGGGACCCAGTACTTC. Its translation is CASSQEEGGTQYF.

The chain couples TRBV6-5 to TRBJ2-2; a weak D match, TRBD1 (5 bases). The CDR3 extends over 17 amino acids. Trimming cost V 0 bases and J 0 bases, with 11 bases left between them. Germline V gene sequence: CDR1 MNHEY, CDR2 SVGAGI. In DNA, the CDR3 is TGTGCCAGCAGTTACTCACCCGGACACACGAACACCGGGGAGCTGTTTTTT. The encoded protein is CASSYSPGHTNTGELFF.

This clonotype appeared a few times. The rearrangement joins TRBV29-1 to TRBJ2-3; 9 positions match TRBD1. CDR1 and CDR2 (germline): SQVTM, ANQGSEA. Germline trimming cut 4 bases from V and 1 base from J; bases unmatched to any gene: 6. This CDR3 comprises 15 residues. Here the CDR3 reads CSVVPRDRGTDTQYF. The CDR3 bases are TGCAGCGTTGTCCCCCGGGACAGGGGCACAGATACGCAGTATTTT.

This clonotype has just a few counts. The chain is built from TRBV3-1 and TRBJ1-6; 8 nucleotides align to TRBD1. The CDR3 has 17 residues. V shed 3 bases, J shed 7 bases, and the junction held 11 bases outside the gene matches. Per germline, CDR1 LGHDT and CDR2 YNNKEL (reference sequence). CDR3 amino acids: CASSQARTGSRNSPLHF. The CDR3 region has the DNA TGTGCCAGCAGCCAGGCCCGGACAGGGAGTCGGAATTCACCCCTCCACTTT.

A note on this clonotype: A read error is possible here, since a much larger clone lies one base away. This sequence joins TRBV5-1 and TRBJ2-1; 7 bases align to TRBD2. From germline, CDR1 is SGHRS and CDR2 YFSETQ. The CDR3 runs 17 residues. The CDR3 coding sequence is TGCGCCTGCAGCTTGGCGGGAGTTAGCGCAAGGAACAATGAGCAGTTCTTC. As protein: CACSLAGVSARNNEQFF.

This clonotype showed up many times. The rearrangement uses TRBV12-3 or TRBV12-4 and TRBJ2-5, with D unresolved. The CDR3 is 13 residues long. The V and J ends lost 5 bases and 5 bases respectively, with 12 bases between them. The CDR3 protein is CASSTVSPETQYF. CDR3 nucleotides: TGTGCCAGCAGTACTGTATCCCCGGAGACCCAGTACTTC.

The chain uses TRBV3-1 and TRBJ2-2; possibly TRBD1 for D (6 bases). Germline lookup yields CDR1 LGHDT and CDR2 YNNKEL (reference sequence). This CDR3 has 15 residues. V was trimmed by 3 bases and J by 6 bases, leaving 14 bases between them. CDR3 sequence reads: CASSHNRVVPGELFF. For the CDR3, the DNA is TGTGCCAGCAGCCACAACAGGGTAGTACCCGGGGAGCTGTTTTTT.

This clonotype was counted many times. The rearrangement links TRBV5-1 to TRBJ1-1; D gene unclear. The germline CDR1 and CDR2 sequences are SGHRS and YFSETQ. This CDR3 region has 13 residues. Trimming shortened V by 1 base and J by 8 bases, and 12 bases separated the two germline ends. This CDR3 reads CASSLSEEGEAFF. The CDR3 DNA reads TGCGCCAGCAGCTTGTCCGAGGAAGGGGAAGCTTTCTTT.

This clonotype came up a few times. The rearrangement joins TRBV20-1 to TRBJ2-3; D perhaps matches TRBD1 (5 bases). V lost 6 bases and J lost 5, with 9 bases in between. The CDR3 spans 11 residues. Germline loops: CDR1 DFQATT, CDR2 SNEGSKA (reference sequence). CDR3 in amino acids: CSAGRGDTQYF. The DNA for the CDR3 is TGCAGTGCGGGAAGGGGAGATACGCAGTATTTT.

The CDR3 DNA follows: TGTGCCAGCAGCTTAGTCGGGAAATCCGGGGAGCTGTTTTTT. Amino acid sequence: CASSLVGKSGELFF. J is TRBJ2-2 and V is TRBV7-9; TRBD2 is a possible D gene (5 bases). This CDR3 is built from 14 residues. The germline CDR1 and CDR2 sequences are SEHNR and FQNEAQ (reference sequence). Trimming removed 1 base at V and 6 bases at J, with 9 bases between.

The V call is TRBV27, the J call TRBJ1-5, with D unclear. The germline gives CDR1 MNHEY, CDR2 SMNVEV (reference sequence). The V gene lost 4 bases and the J gene lost 0 bases, with 13 bases spanning the gap. The CDR3 totals 16 residues. CDR3: CASSSRYMDSNQPQHF. Here the CDR3 DNA reads TGTGCCAGCAGTTCTCGGTATATGGATAGCAATCAGCCCCAGCATTTT.

This rearrangement joins TRBV19 to TRBJ2-7; D not certain. V lost 3 bases and J lost 7, with 13 bases in between. This CDR3 comprises 13 residues. Germline CDR1 LNHDA, CDR2 SQIVND (reference sequence). The CDR3 sequence: CASSIGALTEQYF. DNA for the CDR3: TGTGCCAGTAGTATCGGAGCCCTAACTGAGCAGTACTTC. Full variable domain (outside the CDR3, taken from reference TRBV19 and TRBJ2-7): DGGITQSPKYLFRKEGQNVTLSCEQNLNHDAMYWYRQDPGQGLRLIYYSQIVNDFQKGDIAEGYSVSREKKESFPLTVTSAQKNPTAFYLCASSIGALTEQYFGPGTRLTVT.